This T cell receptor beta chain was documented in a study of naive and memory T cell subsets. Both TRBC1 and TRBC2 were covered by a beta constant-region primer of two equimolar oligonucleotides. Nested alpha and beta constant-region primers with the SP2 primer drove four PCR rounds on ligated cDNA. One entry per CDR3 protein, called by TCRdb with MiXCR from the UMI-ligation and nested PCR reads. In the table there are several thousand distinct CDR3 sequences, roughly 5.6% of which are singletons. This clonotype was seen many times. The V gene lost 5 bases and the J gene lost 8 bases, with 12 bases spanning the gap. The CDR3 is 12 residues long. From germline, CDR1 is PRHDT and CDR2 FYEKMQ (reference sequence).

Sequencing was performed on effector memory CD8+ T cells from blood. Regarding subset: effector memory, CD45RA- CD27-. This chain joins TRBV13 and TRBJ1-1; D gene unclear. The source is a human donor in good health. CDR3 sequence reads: CASSQYGGEAFF. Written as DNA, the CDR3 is TGTGCCAGCAGCCAATACGGAGGAGAAGCTTTCTTT.